The source of this TCR beta chain is a study of cytomegalovirus exposure and HLA in healthy donors. This CDR3 has 15 residues. Trimming took 5 bases from V and 2 from J; bases not matched to a gene: 7. CDR1 SGHAT and CDR2 FQNNGV come from the germline V gene. A multiplex PCR was run with 60 Vbeta primers and 13 Jbeta primers. TCRdb keeps only in-frame clones here, not all; method: immunoSEQ multiplex PCR. This sample carries roughly 250,000 clones, roughly 80% of them seen once, and the ten largest clones take about 0.3%. The chain couples TRBV11-2 to TRBJ1-2; 8 bases are shared with TRBD1. Source material: PBMCs. This clonotype was sampled from a girl aged 2 to 9 in good health and CMV-seronegative. The CDR3 nucleotides are TGTGCCAGCAGCGCACCAGGGGGCGCGAACTATGGCTACACCTTC. It codes for CASSAPGGANYGYTF.